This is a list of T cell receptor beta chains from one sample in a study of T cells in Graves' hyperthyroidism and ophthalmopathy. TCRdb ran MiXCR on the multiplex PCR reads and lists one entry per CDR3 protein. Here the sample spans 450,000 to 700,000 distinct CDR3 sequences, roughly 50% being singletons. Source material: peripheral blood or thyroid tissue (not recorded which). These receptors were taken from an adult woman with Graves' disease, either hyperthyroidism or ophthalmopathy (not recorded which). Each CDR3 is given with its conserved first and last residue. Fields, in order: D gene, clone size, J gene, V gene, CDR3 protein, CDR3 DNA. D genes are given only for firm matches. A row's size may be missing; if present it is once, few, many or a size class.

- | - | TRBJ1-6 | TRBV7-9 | CASRATGNSPLHF | TGTGCCAGCAGAGCCACCGGCAATTCACCCCTCCACTTT
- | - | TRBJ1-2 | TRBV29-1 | CSAEGDSLYGYTF | TGCAGCGCTGAAGGCGACAGCCTCTATGGCTACACCTTC
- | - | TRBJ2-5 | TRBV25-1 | CASSAGAGVFVETQYF | TGTGCCAGCAGTGCGGGGGCGGGAGTGTTCGTGGAGACCCAGTACTTC
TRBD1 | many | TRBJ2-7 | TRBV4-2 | CASSQEPGQATSYEQYF | TGTGCCAGCAGCCAGGAACCGGGACAGGCGACCTCCTACGAGCAGTACTTC
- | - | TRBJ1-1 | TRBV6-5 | CASTGYLNTEAFF | TGTGCCAGCACTGGATACTTGAACACTGAAGCTTTCTTT
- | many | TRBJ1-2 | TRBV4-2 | CASSQEYGGYGYTF | TGTGCCAGCAGCCAAGAATACGGGGGCTATGGCTACACCTTC
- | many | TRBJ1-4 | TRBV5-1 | CASSLGDLNEKLFF | TGCGCCAGCAGCTTGGGCGATTTGAATGAAAAACTGTTTTTT
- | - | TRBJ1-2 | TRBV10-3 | CAIRSEQGFRAF | TGTGCCATCAGGTCCGAGCAGGGGTTTCGGGCATTC
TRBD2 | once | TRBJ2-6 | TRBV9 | CASSVSGAGSTEAF | TGTGCCAGCAGCGTCAGCGGGGCAGGGAGCACTGAAGCTTTC
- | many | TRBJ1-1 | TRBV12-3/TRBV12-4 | CASSPRGDVNTEAFF | TGTGCCAGCAGCCCTCGAGGCGACGTGAACACTGAAGCTTTCTTT
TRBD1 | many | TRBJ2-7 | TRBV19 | CASSLQGARRREQYF | TGTGCCAGTAGCCTACAGGGGGCGCGTCGCCGCGAGCAGTACTTC
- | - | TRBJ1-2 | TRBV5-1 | CASSLSDVFYGYTF | TGCGCCAGCAGCTTGTCAGACGTCTTCTATGGCTACACCTTC
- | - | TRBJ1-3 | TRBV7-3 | CASSPSQRETIYF | TGTGCCAGCAGTCCCAGCCAGCGAGAGACCATATATTTT
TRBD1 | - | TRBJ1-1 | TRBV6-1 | CASSDPGTGKNTEAFF | TGTGCCAGCAGTGACCCCGGGACAGGGAAGAACACTGAAGCTTTCTTT
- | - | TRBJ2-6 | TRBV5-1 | CASSLGTDLVLTF | TGCGCCAGCAGCTTGGGGACGGACCTCGTCCTGACTTTC
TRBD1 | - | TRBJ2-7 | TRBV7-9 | CASSPPQGTYEQYF | TGTGCCAGCAGTCCGCCACAGGGGACCTACGAGCAGTACTTC
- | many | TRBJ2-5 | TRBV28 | CASSFAASYEETQYF | TGTGCCAGCAGTTTCGCGGCTAGCTACGAAGAGACCCAGTACTTC
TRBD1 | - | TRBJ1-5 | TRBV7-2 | CASSLKPETGFGQPQHF | TGTGCCAGCAGCTTAAAACCCGAGACAGGGTTCGGTCAGCCCCAGCATTTT
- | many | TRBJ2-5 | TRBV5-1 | CASSPEDSRQETQYF | TGCGCCAGCAGCCCCGAAGACAGTAGACAAGAGACCCAGTACTTC
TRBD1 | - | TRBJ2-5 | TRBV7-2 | CASSILPGQGRETQYF | TGTGCCAGCAGCATTCTCCCGGGACAGGGGAGAGAGACCCAGTACTTC
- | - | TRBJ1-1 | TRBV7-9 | CASSLSNRGGAFF | TGTGCCAGCAGCTTAAGCAACAGAGGTGGAGCCTTCTTT
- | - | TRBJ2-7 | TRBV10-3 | CAISESINREYEQYF | TGTGCCATCAGTGAGTCAATTAACAGGGAATACGAGCAGTACTTC
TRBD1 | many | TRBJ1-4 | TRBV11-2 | CASSSLNNRGREEKLFF | TGTGCCAGCAGCTCGCTAAACAACAGGGGACGGGAGGAAAAACTGTTTTTT
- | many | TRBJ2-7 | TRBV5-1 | CASTVEGRNEQYF | TGCGCCAGCACGGTTGAGGGGAGGAACGAGCAGTACTTC
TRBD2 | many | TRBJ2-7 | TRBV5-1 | CASTETSGGFYEQYF | TGCGCCAGCACCGAAACTAGCGGGGGCTTCTACGAGCAGTACTTC
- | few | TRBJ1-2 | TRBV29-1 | CSVDRLDNYGYTF | TGCAGCGTTGACAGGCTCGATAACTATGGCTACACCTTC
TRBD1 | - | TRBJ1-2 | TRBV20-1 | CSASTGTGVGYTF | TGCAGTGCTAGCACAGGGACAGGGGTTGGCTACACCTTC
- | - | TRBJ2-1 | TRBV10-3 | CAISRDTESSYNEQFF | TGTGCCATCAGTAGGGACACGGAGAGCTCCTACAATGAGCAGTTCTTC
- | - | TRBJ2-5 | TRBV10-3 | CAISAQLQETQYF | TGTGCCATCAGCGCGCAACTCCAAGAGACCCAGTACTTC
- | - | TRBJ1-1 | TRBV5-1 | CASSLARSRNTEAFF | TGCGCCAGCAGCTTGGCCAGGAGCCGGAACACTGAAGCTTTCTTT
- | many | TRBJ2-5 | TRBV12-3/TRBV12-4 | CASSLKDGSYQETQYF | TGTGCCAGCAGTTTAAAAGACGGGAGCTACCAAGAGACCCAGTACTTC
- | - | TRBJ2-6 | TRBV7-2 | CASSFSSGTYVLTF | TGTGCCAGCAGCTTTTCCTCTGGGACCTACGTCCTGACTTTC
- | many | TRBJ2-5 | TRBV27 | CASSPPVGRLQEKTQYF | TGTGCCAGCAGTCCCCCCGTGGGGCGGCTCCAGGAAAAGACCCAGTACTTC
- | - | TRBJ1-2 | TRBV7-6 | CASSLVLPGPTNTGERTYGYTF | TGTGCCAGCAGCTTAGTACTTCCGGGTCCCACGAACACCGGGGAGAGAACCTATGGCTACACCTTC
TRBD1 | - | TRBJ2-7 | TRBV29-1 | CSVEGTGGYEQYF | TGCAGCGTTGAAGGGACAGGGGGCTACGAGCAGTACTTC
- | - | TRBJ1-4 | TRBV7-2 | CASSLVTGNEKLFF | TGTGCCAGCAGCTTAGTTACGGGAAATGAAAAACTGTTTTTT
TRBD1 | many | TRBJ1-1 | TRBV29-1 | CSVEGTGVGNTEAFF | TGCAGCGTTGAGGGGACAGGAGTGGGGAACACTGAAGCTTTCTTT
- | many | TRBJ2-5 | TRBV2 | CASSERTDQETQYF | TGTGCCAGCAGTGAAAGGACAGACCAAGAGACCCAGTACTTC
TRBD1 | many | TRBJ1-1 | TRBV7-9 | CASSQQGGTEAFF | TGTGCCAGCAGCCAACAGGGGGGAACTGAAGCTTTCTTT
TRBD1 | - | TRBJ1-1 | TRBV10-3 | CAISEGDRLNTEAFF | TGTGCCATCAGTGAGGGGGACAGGTTAAACACTGAAGCTTTCTTT
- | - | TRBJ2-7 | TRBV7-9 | CASSLRGGLGGNEQYF | TGTGCCAGCAGCTTAAGGGGGGGGTTAGGTGGAAACGAGCAGTACTTC
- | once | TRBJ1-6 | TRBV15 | CATSGEGRDNQPLHF | TGTGCCACCAGCGGAGAAGGCAGGGATAATCAGCCCCTCCACTTT
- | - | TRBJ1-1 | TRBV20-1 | CSARDPRREMRPFF | TGCAGTGCTAGAGATCCCCGACGAGAAATGAGGCCTTTCTTT
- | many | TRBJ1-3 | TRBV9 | CASSKRGGNTIYF | TGTGCCAGCAGCAAGAGAGGCGGAAACACCATATATTTT
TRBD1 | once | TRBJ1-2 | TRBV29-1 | CSSGTGDYGYTF | TGCAGCTCCGGGACAGGGGACTATGGCTACACCTTC
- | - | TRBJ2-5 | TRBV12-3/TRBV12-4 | CASTPTGPGETQYF | TGTGCCAGCACACCGACGGGGCCTGGGGAGACCCAGTACTTC
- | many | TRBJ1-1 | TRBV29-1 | CSVEDPSGSTEAFF | TGCAGCGTTGAAGATCCATCAGGGAGCACTGAAGCTTTCTTT
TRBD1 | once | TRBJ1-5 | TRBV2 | CASMGTGGNSNQPQHF | TGTGCCAGCATGGGGACAGGGGGGAATAGCAATCAGCCCCAGCATTTT
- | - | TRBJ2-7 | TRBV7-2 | CASSPLTWDLRSYEQYF | TGTGCCAGCAGCCCGCTAACCTGGGACTTACGAAGCTACGAGCAGTACTTC